The next 9 T cell receptor beta chains were all read from a single sample in a study of cytomegalovirus exposure and HLA in healthy donors. PCR primers comprised 60 Vbeta and 13 Jbeta primers. Repertoires were generated with immunoSEQ multiplex PCR, while TCRdb's copy carries only in-frame clones and drops some. In the table there are 150,000 to 200,000 clones, less than 80% of which are singletons. Sequenced material: PBMCs. The receptors were gathered from a young woman in good health and CMV-seropositive.

V and J are TRBV6-5 and TRBJ1-5; 7 bases align to TRBD1. The V gene end was trimmed by 5 bases and the J gene end by 9 bases; junction bases not matched to a gene: 7. CDR1 and CDR2 (germline): MNHEY, SVGAGI. The CDR3 consists of 13 residues. The CDR3 here is CASSGTAVGPQHF. The CDR3, as DNA: TGTGCCAGCAGTGGGACAGCCGTAGGGCCCCAGCATTTT.

The V gene is TRBV2, the J gene TRBJ2-2, with TRBD1 matching 8 bases. The germline V gene has CDR1 SNHLY and CDR2 FYNNEI. V dropped 3 bases and J dropped 7; count of bases not matched to a gene: 7. The CDR3 length is 15 residues. CDR3 coding DNA: TGTGCCAGCAGTGACTGGCAGGGGGCCAGCGGGGAGCTGTTTTTT. Translating gives CASSDWQGASGELFF.

The V and J genes are TRBV7-2 and TRBJ2-5; 10 bases are a match to TRBD2. The CDR3 sequence is 15 residues long. Germline values: CDR1 SGHTA, CDR2 FQGNSA. J gave up 11 bases and V 5 bases, and 14 bases lay outside the gene matches. For the CDR3, the DNA is TGTGCCAGCAGCGCATCTAGCGGGGGAGGGGGTGAGCAGTACTTC. Protein sequence: CASSASSGGGGEQYF.

This clone turned up a few times. The chain has TRBV2 and TRBJ2-3; possible D gene TRBD1, 5 bases. Germline loops: CDR1 SNHLY, CDR2 FYNNEI. The V end was cut by 3 bases, the J end by 4 bases, with 11 bases between. This CDR3 comprises 14 residues. The CDR3 DNA follows: TGTGCCAGCAGTGAGCAGGGTAGTTCAGATACGCAGTATTTT. This translates into CASSEQGSSDTQYF.

The chain is built from TRBV4-1 and TRBJ1-2; D perhaps matches TRBD1 (6 bases). This CDR3 spans 15 amino acids. In germline, CDR1 is MGHRA, CDR2 YSYEKL. The V and J ends lost 0 bases and 8 bases respectively, with 16 bases between them. CDR3 nucleotides: TGCGCCAGCAGCCAAGAACTGGGTGAGGGGGACGGCTACACCTTC. It codes for CASSQELGEGDGYTF.

This clone was picked up a small number of times. The chain's CDR3 is CATRTGSGGRNEQFF. The CDR3 region has the DNA TGTGCCACCCGAACGGGAAGCGGGGGCAGGAATGAGCAGTTCTTC. The chain employs TRBV2 and TRBJ2-1; TRBD2 agrees at 8 bases. This CDR3 has 15 amino acids. CDR1 and CDR2 from the germline V gene are SNHLY and FYNNEI. V shed 10 bases, J shed 7 bases, and the junction held 15 bases outside the gene matches.

This chain joins TRBV6-1 and TRBJ1-2; D remains unclear. From germline, CDR1 is MNHNS and CDR2 SASEGT. V was cut by 2 bases and J by 2 bases, with 12 bases left in between. The CDR3 covers 15 residues. CDR3 DNA: TGTGCCAGCAGTGAAATCATAGGACTAAACTATGGCTACACCTTC. The encoded protein is CASSEIIGLNYGYTF.

The rearrangement uses TRBV9 and TRBJ1-6, with a weak D call TRBD1 (6 bases). Looked up from germline, CDR1 is SGDLS and CDR2 is YYNGEE. CDR3 length: 15 residues. Trimming removed 3 bases at V and 6 bases at J, with 13 bases between. The CDR3 DNA is TGTGCCAGCAGCGCCGAAGGACAGTCTAATTCACCCCTCCACTTT. Residues: CASSAEGQSNSPLHF.

The gene calls are TRBV15 and TRBJ2-1, with D possibly being TRBD2 (7 bases). The CDR3 runs 18 residues. Trimming left V 5 bases short and J 3 bases short, with 23 bases between. In germline, CDR1 is LNHNV, CDR2 YYDKDF (reference sequence). The CDR3 sequence: CATSSRGGGPFFYNEQFF. The CDR3 DNA sequence: TGTGCCACCAGCTCGCGAGGGGGGGGACCCTTTTTCTACAATGAGCAGTTCTTC.